What follows are 5 T cell receptor beta chains derived from one specimen sequenced in a study of blood T cell repertoires in COVID-19. Measured with immunoSEQ multiplex PCR; TCRdb has only the in-frame clones, and not every one. The table includes some 11,000 clones, around nine tenths detected once. Input material: peripheral blood. The receptor source for this set is a woman aged 65 to 85 with active COVID-19.

The rearrangement uses TRBV10-1 and TRBJ2-5, with D possibly TRBD2 on 5 matching bases. The germline V gene encodes CDR1 WNHNN and CDR2 SYGVQD (reference sequence). This CDR3 is built from 13 residues. The ends were cut back, 2 bases at V and 5 bases at J, with 9 bases in the middle. CDR3 loop: CASSEEGEETQYF. CDR3 nucleotides: TGCGCCAGCAGTGAGGAGGGAGAGGAGACCCAGTACTTC.

The V and J genes are TRBV5-6 and TRBJ1-2; 8 bases fit TRBD1. V was clipped by 3 bases and J by 3 bases; unmatched bases: 4. Germline assignment: CDR1 SGHDT and CDR2 YYEEEE. The CDR3 is 14 amino acids. The CDR3 DNA follows: TGTGCCAGCAGCTGGACAGGGATCGACTATGGCTACACCTTC. It specifies CASSWTGIDYGYTF.

The J gene is TRBJ2-4, the V gene TRBV5-4; D unresolved. Germline CDR1 SGHNT, CDR2 YYREEE (reference sequence). The V end lost 3 bases, the J end lost 0 bases, and 13 bases lay between the germline ends. This CDR3 is 16 amino acids long. CDR3 residues: CASSSVADLAKNIQYF. DNA for the CDR3: TGTGCCAGCAGCTCCGTAGCAGATCTAGCCAAAAACATTCAGTACTTC.

The chain joins TRBV11-2 to TRBJ1-4; D ambiguous. The CDR3 extends over 15 amino acids. CDR1 is SGHAT, CDR2 FQNNGV, per germline. The V gene lost 2 bases and the J gene lost 6 bases, with 13 bases spanning the gap. The CDR3 bases are TGTGCCAGCAGCTTATCGACGGGTTTATATGAAAAACTGTTTTTT. Translating it yields CASSLSTGLYEKLFF.

The chain carries TRBV5-1 and TRBJ2-3; 9 positions match TRBD2. The CDR3 totals 15 residues. Germline loops: CDR1 SGHRS, CDR2 YFSETQ. V lost 2 bases to trimming and J lost 1 base; unmatched junction nucleotides: 2. The CDR3 sequence: CASSFSGSGTDTQYF. The CDR3 region has the DNA TGCGCCAGCAGCTTTAGCGGGAGCGGCACAGATACGCAGTATTTT.